This T cell receptor beta chain was identified in a study of shared T cell receptors in the human thymus. The CDR3 contains 17 residues. Trimming left V 3 bases short and J 5 bases short, with 20 bases between. CDR1 and CDR2 from the germline V gene are ENHRY and SYGVKD. Profiled with immunoSEQ multiplex PCR; TCRdb holds only in-frame clones, not every one. The data hold some 760,000 clones, with 70% to 90% observed a single time. This same sample was also taken into another study, of human thymus T cells. That study adds: Obtained as resections during corrective heart surgery, the thymus tissue was then studied. Related reports documented highly overlapping thymic repertoires among unrelated individuals.

The sequence came from a girl less than two years old with a congenital heart defect. The chain is built from TRBV10-3 and TRBJ1-5, with D tentatively TRBD1 (5 bases). Sample: thymocytes. The chain's CDR3 is CAISESILIRVDQPQHF. The CDR3 coding sequence is TGTGCCATCAGTGAAAGTATTCTTATCAGGGTTGATCAGCCCCAGCATTTT.